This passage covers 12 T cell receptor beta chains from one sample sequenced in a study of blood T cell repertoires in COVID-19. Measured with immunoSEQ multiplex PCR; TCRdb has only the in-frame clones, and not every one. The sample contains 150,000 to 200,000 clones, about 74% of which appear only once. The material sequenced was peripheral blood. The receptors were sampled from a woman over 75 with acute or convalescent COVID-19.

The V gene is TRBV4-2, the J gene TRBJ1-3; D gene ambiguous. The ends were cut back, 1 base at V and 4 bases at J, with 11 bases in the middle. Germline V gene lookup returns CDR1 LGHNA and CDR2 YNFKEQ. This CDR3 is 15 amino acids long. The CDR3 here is CASSQVEGRGNTIYF. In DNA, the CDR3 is TGTGCCAGCAGCCAAGTAGAGGGTAGAGGAAACACCATATATTTT.

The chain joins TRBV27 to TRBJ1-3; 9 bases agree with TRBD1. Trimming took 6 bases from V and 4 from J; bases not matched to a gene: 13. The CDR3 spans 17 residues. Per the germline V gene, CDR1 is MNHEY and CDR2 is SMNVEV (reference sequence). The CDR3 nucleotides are TGTGCCAGCAGAGCCTTAGGGGACAGGGCAGACGGAAACACCATATATTTT. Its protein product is CASRALGDRADGNTIYF.

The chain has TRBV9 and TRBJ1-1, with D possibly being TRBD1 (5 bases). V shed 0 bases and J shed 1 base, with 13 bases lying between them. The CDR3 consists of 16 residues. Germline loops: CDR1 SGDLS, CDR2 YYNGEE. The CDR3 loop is CASSVEPGRGNTEAFF. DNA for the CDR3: TGTGCCAGCAGCGTAGAGCCGGGTAGGGGGAACACTGAAGCTTTCTTT.

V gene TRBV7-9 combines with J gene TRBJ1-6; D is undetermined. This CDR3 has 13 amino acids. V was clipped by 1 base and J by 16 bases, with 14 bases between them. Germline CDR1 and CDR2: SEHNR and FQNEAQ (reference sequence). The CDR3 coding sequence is TGTGCCAGCAGCTTAGAGAACCTAGCGGGACTCCACTTT. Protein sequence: CASSLENLAGLHF.

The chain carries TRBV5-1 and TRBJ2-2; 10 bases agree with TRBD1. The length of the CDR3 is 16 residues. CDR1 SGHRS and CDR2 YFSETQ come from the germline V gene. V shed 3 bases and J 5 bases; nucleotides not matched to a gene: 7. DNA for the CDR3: TGCGCCAGCAGCTGGGGGGACAGGGGAATAACCGGGGAGCTGTTTTTT. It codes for CASSWGDRGITGELFF.

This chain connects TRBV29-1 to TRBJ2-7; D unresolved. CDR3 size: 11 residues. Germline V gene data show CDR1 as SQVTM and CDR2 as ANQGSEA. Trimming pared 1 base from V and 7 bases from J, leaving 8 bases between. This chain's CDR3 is CSVEVAREQYF. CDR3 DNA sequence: TGCAGCGTTGAAGTAGCCCGGGAGCAGTACTTC.

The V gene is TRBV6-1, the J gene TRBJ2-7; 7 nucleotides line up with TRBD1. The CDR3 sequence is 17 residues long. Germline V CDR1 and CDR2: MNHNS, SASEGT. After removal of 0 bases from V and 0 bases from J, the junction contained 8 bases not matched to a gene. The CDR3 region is CASSEARGTGSSYEQYF. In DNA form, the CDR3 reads TGTGCCAGCAGTGAAGCCAGGGGGACGGGGAGCTCCTACGAGCAGTACTTC.

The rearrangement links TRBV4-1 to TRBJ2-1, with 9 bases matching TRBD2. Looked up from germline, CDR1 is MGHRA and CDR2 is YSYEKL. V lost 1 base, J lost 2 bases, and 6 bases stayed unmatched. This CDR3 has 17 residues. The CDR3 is CASSQVLAGLAYNEQFF. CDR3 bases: TGCGCCAGCAGCCAAGTACTAGCGGGTTTGGCCTACAATGAGCAGTTCTTC.

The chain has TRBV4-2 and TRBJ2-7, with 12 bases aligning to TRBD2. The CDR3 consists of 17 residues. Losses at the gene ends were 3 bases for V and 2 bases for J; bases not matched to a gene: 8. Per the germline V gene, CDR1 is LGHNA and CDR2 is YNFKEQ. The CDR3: CASSQEVLAGGAYEQYF. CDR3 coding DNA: TGTGCCAGCAGCCAGGAGGTACTAGCGGGAGGAGCCTACGAGCAGTACTTC.

CDR3 residues: CASSQTGQGGYTF. The CDR3 DNA sequence: TGTGCCAGCAGCCAGACAGGCCAGGGGGGCTACACCTTC. The gene calls are TRBV3-1 (or the pseudogene TRBV3-2) and TRBJ1-2, with D perhaps TRBD1 (6 bases). Deletions cut 3 bases from V and 8 bases from J, with 13 bases between. The CDR3 has 13 residues. Germline CDR1 reads LGHDT; CDR2 reads YNNKEL (reference sequence).

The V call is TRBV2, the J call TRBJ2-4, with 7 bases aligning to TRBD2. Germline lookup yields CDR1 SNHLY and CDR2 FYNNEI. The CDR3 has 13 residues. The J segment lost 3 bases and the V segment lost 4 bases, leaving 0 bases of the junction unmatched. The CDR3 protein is CASSGEGKNIQYF. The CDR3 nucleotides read TGTGCCAGCAGTGGGGAGGGCAAAAACATTCAGTACTTC.

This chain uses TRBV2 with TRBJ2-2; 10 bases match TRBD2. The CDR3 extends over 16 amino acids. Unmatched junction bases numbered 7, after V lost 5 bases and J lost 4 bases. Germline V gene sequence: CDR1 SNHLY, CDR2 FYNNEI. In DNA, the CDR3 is TGTGCCAGCAGTTCCACCGGACTAGCGGTCACCGGGGAGCTGTTTTTT. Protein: CASSSTGLAVTGELFF.